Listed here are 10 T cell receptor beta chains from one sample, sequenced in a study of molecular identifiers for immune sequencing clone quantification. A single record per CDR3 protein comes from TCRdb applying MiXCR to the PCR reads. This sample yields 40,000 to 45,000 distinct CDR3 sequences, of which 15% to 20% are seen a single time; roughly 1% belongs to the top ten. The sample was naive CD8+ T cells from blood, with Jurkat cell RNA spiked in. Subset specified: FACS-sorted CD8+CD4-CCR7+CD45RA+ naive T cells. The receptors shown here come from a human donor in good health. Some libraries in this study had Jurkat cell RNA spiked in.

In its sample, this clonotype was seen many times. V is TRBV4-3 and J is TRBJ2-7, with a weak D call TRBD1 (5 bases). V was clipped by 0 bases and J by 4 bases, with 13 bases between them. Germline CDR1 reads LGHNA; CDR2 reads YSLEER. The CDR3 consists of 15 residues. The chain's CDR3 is CASSQDWGNLYEQYF. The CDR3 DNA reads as TGCGCCAGCAGCCAAGACTGGGGCAACCTATACGAGCAGTACTTC.

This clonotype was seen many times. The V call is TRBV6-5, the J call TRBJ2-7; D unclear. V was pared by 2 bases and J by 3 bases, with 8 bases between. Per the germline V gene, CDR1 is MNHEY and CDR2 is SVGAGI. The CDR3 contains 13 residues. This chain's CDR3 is CASSYESNYEQYF. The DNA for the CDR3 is TGTGCCAGCAGTTACGAGTCCAACTACGAGCAGTACTTC.

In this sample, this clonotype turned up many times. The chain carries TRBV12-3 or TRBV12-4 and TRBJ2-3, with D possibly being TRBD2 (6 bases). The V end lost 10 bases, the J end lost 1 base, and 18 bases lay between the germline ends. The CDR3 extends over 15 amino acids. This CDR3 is CATPSGHYGTDTQYF. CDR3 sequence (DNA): TGTGCCACCCCCAGCGGGCATTATGGCACAGATACGCAGTATTTT.

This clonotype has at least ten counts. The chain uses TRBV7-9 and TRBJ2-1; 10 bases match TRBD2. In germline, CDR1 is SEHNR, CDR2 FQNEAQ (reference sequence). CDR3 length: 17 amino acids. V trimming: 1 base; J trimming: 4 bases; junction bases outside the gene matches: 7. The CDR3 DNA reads TGTGCCAGCAGCTTAGTTACTAGCGGGAAAAATTACAATGAGCAGTTCTTC. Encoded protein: CASSLVTSGKNYNEQFF.

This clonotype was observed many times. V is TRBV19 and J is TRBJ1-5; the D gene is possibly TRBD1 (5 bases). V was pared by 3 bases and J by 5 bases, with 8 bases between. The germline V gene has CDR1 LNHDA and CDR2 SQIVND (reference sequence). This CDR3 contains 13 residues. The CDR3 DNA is TGTGCCAGTAGTATGATGGGGGATCAGCCCCAGCATTTT. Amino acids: CASSMMGDQPQHF. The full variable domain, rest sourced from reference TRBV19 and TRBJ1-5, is DGGITQSPKYLFRKEGQNVTLSCEQNLNHDAMYWYRQDPGQGLRLIYYSQIVNDFQKGDIAEGYSVSREKKESFPLTVTSAQKNPTAFYLCASSMMGDQPQHFGDGTRLSIL.

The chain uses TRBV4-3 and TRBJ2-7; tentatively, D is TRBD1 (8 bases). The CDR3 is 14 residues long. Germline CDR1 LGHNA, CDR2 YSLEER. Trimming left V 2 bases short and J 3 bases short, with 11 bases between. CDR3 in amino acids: CASSQYRGGYEQYF. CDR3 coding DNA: TGCGCCAGCAGCCAATACAGGGGGGGCTACGAGCAGTACTTC.

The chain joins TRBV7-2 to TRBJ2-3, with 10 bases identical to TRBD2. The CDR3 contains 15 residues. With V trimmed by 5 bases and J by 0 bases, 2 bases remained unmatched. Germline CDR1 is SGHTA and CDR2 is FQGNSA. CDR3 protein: CASSASGGSTDTQYF. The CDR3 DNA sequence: TGTGCCAGCAGCGCTAGCGGGGGAAGCACAGATACGCAGTATTTT.

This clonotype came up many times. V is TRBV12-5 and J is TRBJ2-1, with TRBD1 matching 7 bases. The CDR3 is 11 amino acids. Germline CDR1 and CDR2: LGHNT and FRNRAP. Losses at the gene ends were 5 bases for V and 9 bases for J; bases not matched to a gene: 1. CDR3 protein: CASGTGVEQFF. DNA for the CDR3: TGTGCTAGTGGTACAGGGGTTGAGCAGTTCTTC.

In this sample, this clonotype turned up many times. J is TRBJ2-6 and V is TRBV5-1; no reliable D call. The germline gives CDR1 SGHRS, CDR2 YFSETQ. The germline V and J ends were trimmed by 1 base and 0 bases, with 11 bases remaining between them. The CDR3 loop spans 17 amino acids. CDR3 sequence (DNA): TGCGCCAGCAGCTTGTGGTCAGGAGACTCTGGGGCCAACGTCCTGACTTTC. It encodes CASSLWSGDSGANVLTF.

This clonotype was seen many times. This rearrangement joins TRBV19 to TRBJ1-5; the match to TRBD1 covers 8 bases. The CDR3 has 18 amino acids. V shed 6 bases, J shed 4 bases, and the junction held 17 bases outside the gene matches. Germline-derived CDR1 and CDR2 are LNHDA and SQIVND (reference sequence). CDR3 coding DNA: TGTGCCAGTAGGTTCCTGGACAGGGATCTTTCAGGGAATCAGCCCCAGCATTTT. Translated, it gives CASRFLDRDLSGNQPQHF.